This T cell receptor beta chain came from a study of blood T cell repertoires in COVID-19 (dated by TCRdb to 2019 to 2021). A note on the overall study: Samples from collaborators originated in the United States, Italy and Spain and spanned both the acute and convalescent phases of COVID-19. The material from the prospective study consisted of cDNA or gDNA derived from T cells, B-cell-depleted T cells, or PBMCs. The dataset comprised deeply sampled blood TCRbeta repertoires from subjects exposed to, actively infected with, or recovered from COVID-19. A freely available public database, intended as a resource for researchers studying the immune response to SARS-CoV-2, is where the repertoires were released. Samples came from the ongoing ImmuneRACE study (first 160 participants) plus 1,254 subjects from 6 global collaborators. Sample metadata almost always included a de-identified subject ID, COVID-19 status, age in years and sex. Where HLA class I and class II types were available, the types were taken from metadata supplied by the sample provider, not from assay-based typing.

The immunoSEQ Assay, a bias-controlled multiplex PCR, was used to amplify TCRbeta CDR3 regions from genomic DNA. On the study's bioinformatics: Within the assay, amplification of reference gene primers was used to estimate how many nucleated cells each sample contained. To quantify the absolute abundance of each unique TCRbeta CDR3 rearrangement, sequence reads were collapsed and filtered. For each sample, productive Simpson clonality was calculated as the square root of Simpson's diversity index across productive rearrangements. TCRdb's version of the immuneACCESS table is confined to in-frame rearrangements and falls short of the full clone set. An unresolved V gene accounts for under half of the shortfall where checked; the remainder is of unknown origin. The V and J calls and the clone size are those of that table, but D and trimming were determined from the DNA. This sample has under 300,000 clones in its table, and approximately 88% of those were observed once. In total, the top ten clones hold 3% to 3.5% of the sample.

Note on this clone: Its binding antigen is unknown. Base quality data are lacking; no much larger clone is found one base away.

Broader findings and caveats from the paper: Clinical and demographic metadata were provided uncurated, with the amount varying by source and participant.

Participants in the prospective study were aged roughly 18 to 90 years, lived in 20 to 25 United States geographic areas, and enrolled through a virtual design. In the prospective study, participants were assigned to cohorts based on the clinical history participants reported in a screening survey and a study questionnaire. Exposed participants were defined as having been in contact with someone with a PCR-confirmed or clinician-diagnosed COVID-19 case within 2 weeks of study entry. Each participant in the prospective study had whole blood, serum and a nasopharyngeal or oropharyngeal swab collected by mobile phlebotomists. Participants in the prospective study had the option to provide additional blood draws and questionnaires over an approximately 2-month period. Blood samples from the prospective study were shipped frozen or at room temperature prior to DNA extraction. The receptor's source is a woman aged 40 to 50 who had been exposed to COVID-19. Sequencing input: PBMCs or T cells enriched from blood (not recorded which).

CDR3 reads: CASSSIGATNEKLFF. The DNA sequence is TGTGCCAGCAGCTCGATAGGGGCAACTAATGAAAAACTGTTTTTT. Recombination connected TRBV11-2 to TRBJ1-4; a tentative D match to TRBD1 spans 5 bases. V and J lose 4 bases and 0 bases, and a span of 9 bases separates them. Per the germline V gene, SGHAT is the CDR1 and FQNNGV is the CDR2. The CDR3 goes from the cysteine to the phenylalanine over 15 residues. Here the CDR3 DNA is all that survives: 45 bases in frame from base 1.